Listed below are T cell receptor beta chains from one sample, sequenced in a study of siplizumab effects on memory and regulatory T cells. This table comes from immunoSEQ multiplex PCR, and its TCRdb copy is limited to in-frame clones, with some not included. The repertoire holds about 100,000 clones, about 92% seen once, with around 0.77% in the top ten. Source material: Tregs sorted from blood. These receptors were collected from a human donor in good health. Both conserved end residues are trimmed from each CDR3. Fields, in order: CDR3 protein, CDR3 length, V gene, J gene.

ASSSTGRGTDTQY	13	TRBV5-8	TRBJ2-3
ASSPPRGTNTGELF	14	TRBV18	TRBJ2-2
ASSSREVRNEQF	12	TRBV13	TRBJ2-1
ASTFRLAGVNEQF	13	TRBV28	TRBJ2-1
ASSPEVAGLQF	11	TRBV18	TRBJ2-1
ASSLGSWSYNEQF	13	TRBV7-8	TRBJ2-1
ASSRQENTEAF	11	TRBV4-1	TRBJ1-1
ASSWDWGLAEAF	12	TRBV18	TRBJ1-1
ASSPGPNTDTQY	12	TRBV6-1	TRBJ2-3
ASRAFYEQY	9	TRBV6-1	TRBJ2-7
ASSRLGQGRVNQPQH	15	TRBV27	TRBJ1-5
ASSPGTGVVYEQY	13	TRBV5-8	TRBJ2-7
ASSPSPGIPMGEQY	14	TRBV5-1	TRBJ2-7
ASSEQGGEQF	10	TRBV2	TRBJ2-1
ASSYLQGAVGNTIY	14	TRBV6-6	TRBJ1-3
ASSLKWGLAGGHGGELF	17	TRBV7-8	TRBJ2-2
ASSPNKGAKANYGYT	15	TRBV19	TRBJ1-2
ASSYSIEWGHEQY	13	TRBV6-5	TRBJ2-7
ASSHSRSGNTIY	12	TRBV11-2	TRBJ1-3
ASSQEGFLNEQY	12	TRBV4-1	TRBJ2-7
ASSLEGLFTEQF	12	TRBV5-1	TRBJ2-1
ASSTTPGNTIY	11	TRBV5-1	TRBJ1-3
ASSLSSGRAHEQF	13	TRBV5-4	TRBJ2-1
ASSQGYGTGPQETQY	15	TRBV14	TRBJ2-5
ASSLERTSFNEQF	13	TRBV7-3	TRBJ2-1
ATSSNRFEPQH	11	TRBV15	TRBJ1-5
ASSLGRGGTDTQY	13	TRBV2	TRBJ2-3
ASSPAGLAFGEQY	13	TRBV5-1	TRBJ2-7
ASSRGGVQETQY	12	TRBV11-3	TRBJ2-5
ASSFSGTSAYEQY	13	TRBV27	TRBJ2-7
ASSLAIGQPQH	11	TRBV5-1	TRBJ1-5
ASSITGNTEAF	11	TRBV7-3	TRBJ1-1
ASSPLRRSGRMDEQF	15	TRBV25-1	TRBJ2-1
ASRPSGTGGTEAF	13	TRBV19	TRBJ1-1
ASRYRVTDTQY	11	TRBV6-5	TRBJ2-3
ASSVGLAGAITDTQY	15	TRBV7-3	TRBJ2-3
ASSPTSGNYEQY	12	TRBV7-6	TRBJ2-7
ASSSTNREGYGYT	13	TRBV4-2	TRBJ1-2
ASSLMTAKETQY	12	TRBV5-1	TRBJ2-5
ASSPNSYEQY	10	TRBV18	TRBJ2-7
ASTRDRVTGELF	12	TRBV10-1	TRBJ2-2
ASSQGGGYVN	10	TRBV14	TRBJ2-7
AISDSKGQGNRDTQY	15	TRBV10-3	TRBJ2-3
ASKILGGLTLNTEAF	15	TRBV28	TRBJ1-1
ASSLSEPYGYT	11	TRBV5-1	TRBJ1-2
ASRTGTSGSYEQY	13	TRBV6-5	TRBJ2-7
ASSLLGSTSYGYT	13	TRBV5-4	TRBJ1-2
ASSGGGGEQY	10	TRBV6-1	TRBJ2-7
SDSPGTSGIRMCRGELF	17	TRBV29-1	TRBJ2-2
ASSSSAGGPYNEQF	14	TRBV7-3	TRBJ2-1